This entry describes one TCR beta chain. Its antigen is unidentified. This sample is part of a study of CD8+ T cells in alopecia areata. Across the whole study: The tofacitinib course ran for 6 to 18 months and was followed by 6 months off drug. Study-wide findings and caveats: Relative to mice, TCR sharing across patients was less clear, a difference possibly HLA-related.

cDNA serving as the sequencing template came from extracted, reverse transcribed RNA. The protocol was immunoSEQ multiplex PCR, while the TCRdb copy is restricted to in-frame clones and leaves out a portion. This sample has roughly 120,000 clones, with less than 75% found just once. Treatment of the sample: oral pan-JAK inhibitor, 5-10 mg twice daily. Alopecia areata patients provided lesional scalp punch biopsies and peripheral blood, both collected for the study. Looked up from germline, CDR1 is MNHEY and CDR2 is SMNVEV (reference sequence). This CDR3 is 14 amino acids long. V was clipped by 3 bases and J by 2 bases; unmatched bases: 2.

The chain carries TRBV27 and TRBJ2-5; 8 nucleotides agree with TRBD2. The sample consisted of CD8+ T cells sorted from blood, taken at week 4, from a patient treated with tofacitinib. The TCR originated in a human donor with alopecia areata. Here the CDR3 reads CASSFTGGQETQYF. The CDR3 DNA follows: TGTGCCAGCAGTTTTACGGGGGGGCAAGAGACCCAGTACTTC.